A selection of T cell receptor beta chains follows, all from one sample in a study of kidney transplant recipient with SARS-CoV-2 infection. TCRdb called the reads again in MiXCR, with one record for every CDR3 protein. The data hold about 240,000 distinct CDR3 sequences, with under 30% observed a single time. The source was a blood sample, collected at baseline and around day 110 from a kidney transplant recipient. Receptor source: a male patient in his thirties who had COVID-19 and was a kidney transplant recipient. A subset of T cells may come from the graft donor. CDR3s include the opening cysteine and the closing phenylalanine or tryptophan. Size tells how often a clone was seen (once, few, many) or the class of an expanded clone, and some rows leave it out.

clone size: many; V gene: TRBV7-6; J gene: TRBJ1-2; CDR3 protein: CASSMGAESRKTYGYTF
clone size: many; V gene: TRBV5-8; J gene: TRBJ1-2; CDR3 protein: CASGLSHPRKTYGYTF
clone size: many; V gene: TRBV28; J gene: TRBJ2-1; CDR3 protein: CASRGAEYNEQFF
clone size: many; V gene: TRBV7-2; J gene: TRBJ2-1; CDR3 protein: CASSLVGLANYNEQFF
clone size: many; V gene: TRBV6-5; J gene: TRBJ1-3; CDR3 protein: CASSFQTQISGNTIYF
clone size: many; V gene: TRBV3-1; J gene: TRBJ2-1; CDR3 protein: CASSQASLGAGYNEQFF
clone size: few; V gene: TRBV4-2; J gene: TRBJ2-3; CDR3 protein: CASSQDRGVAERSADTQYF
clone size: many; V gene: TRBV5-6; J gene: TRBJ1-1; CDR3 protein: CASSFRTTEAFF
clone size: few; V gene: TRBV6-5; J gene: TRBJ1-1; CDR3 protein: CAGEKTGPRLNTEAFF
clone size: -; V gene: TRBV5-4; J gene: TRBJ2-4; CDR3 protein: CASGPWLGIQYF